A selection of T cell receptor beta chains follows, all from one sample in a study of blood T cells in healthy people across ages. TCRdb analysed the 5' RACE reads with MiXCR anew, one entry per CDR3 protein. The sample contains about 720,000 distinct CDR3 sequences, 22% of which appear only once. The sequenced sample was blood. Source of these receptors: a man between 65 and 80 years old in good health. The CDR3 runs from the conserved cysteine through the conserved F or W. A D gene is named only where the DNA matches it firmly. A row's size may be missing; if present it is once, few, many or a size class.

TRBV5-1	TRBJ1-1	few	-	CASSLVRGRPMNTEAFF	TGCGCCAGCAGCTTGGTACGGGGGCGCCCAATGAACACTGAAGCTTTCTTT
TRBV7-3	TRBJ1-2	-	TRBD1	CASSSTGGDYGYTF	TGTGCCAGCAGCTCCACAGGGGGCGACTATGGCTACACCTTC
TRBV7-9	TRBJ2-1	few	-	CASSLGVSHNEQFF	TGTGCCAGCAGCTTAGGTGTGAGTCACAATGAGCAGTTCTTC
TRBV7-2	TRBJ1-1	few	TRBD1	CASSRGTGGLSTEAFF	TGTGCCAGCAGCAGGGGGACAGGCGGGTTAAGCACTGAAGCTTTCTTT
TRBV12-3/TRBV12-4	TRBJ1-1	-	-	CASKAGRAMNTEAFF	TGTGCCAGCAAAGCGGGGCGAGCAATGAACACTGAAGCTTTCTTT
TRBV21-1	TRBJ2-2	-	-	CASSNRTSGRYRRGTGELFF	TGTGCCAGCAGCAACAGGACTAGCGGGAGGTATCGCCGGGGCACCGGGGAGCTGTTTTTT
TRBV29-1	TRBJ2-3	-	-	CSVDQTGFTDTQYF	TGCAGCGTCGACCAAACGGGCTTCACAGATACGCAGTATTTT
TRBV10-1	TRBJ2-3	-	-	CASSAGSGPSTDTQYF	TGCGCCAGCAGTGCCGGGAGCGGACCAAGCACAGATACGCAGTATTTT
TRBV4-1	TRBJ2-5	few	TRBD2	CASSQGLAASQETQYF	TGCGCCAGCAGCCAGGGACTAGCGGCTAGTCAAGAGACCCAGTACTTC
TRBV2	TRBJ1-4	-	-	CASRRWGTNEKLFF	TGTGCCAGCAGACGCTGGGGGACTAATGAAAAACTGTTTTTT
TRBV25-1	TRBJ2-5	-	TRBD2	CASVRGVGLAGETQYF	TGTGCCAGTGTACGCGGCGTTGGGCTAGCGGGAGAGACCCAGTACTTC
TRBV28	TRBJ1-2	few	-	CASSDRNYCGYTF	TGTGCCAGCAGTGACCGGAATTACTGTGGCTACACCTTC
TRBV20-1	TRBJ1-5	few	-	CSARGDGRNFSNQPQHF	TGCAGTGCTAGGGGGGACGGACGGAATTTTAGCAATCAGCCCCAGCATTTT
TRBV4-3	TRBJ1-1	few	-	CASSQDQRNTEAFF	TGCGCCAGCAGCCAAGATCAGCGAAACACTGAAGCTTTCTTT
TRBV14	TRBJ2-7	-	-	CASSQEWARDEQYF	TGTGCCAGCAGCCAAGAATGGGCCCGGGACGAGCAGTACTTC
TRBV20-1	TRBJ2-7	few	TRBD1	CSARPGTGDEQYF	TGCAGTGCTAGACCCGGGACAGGGGACGAGCAGTACTTC
TRBV4-1	TRBJ1-4	-	TRBD1	CASSQEVGRTGKLFF	TGCGCCAGCAGCCAAGAAGTGGGGCGGACAGGAAAACTGTTTTTT
TRBV7-2	TRBJ1-5	few	-	CASSLTVGGGGSNQPQHF	TGTGCCAGCAGCTTAACTGTCGGGGGGGGAGGTAGCAATCAGCCCCAGCATTTT
TRBV7-9	TRBJ1-2	-	-	CASSFSSGYTF	TGTGCCAGCAGCTTTTCGTCTGGCTACACCTTC
TRBV2	TRBJ2-3	few	TRBD1	CARTTGRSDTQYF	TGTGCCAGGACGACAGGGCGGTCAGATACGCAGTATTTT